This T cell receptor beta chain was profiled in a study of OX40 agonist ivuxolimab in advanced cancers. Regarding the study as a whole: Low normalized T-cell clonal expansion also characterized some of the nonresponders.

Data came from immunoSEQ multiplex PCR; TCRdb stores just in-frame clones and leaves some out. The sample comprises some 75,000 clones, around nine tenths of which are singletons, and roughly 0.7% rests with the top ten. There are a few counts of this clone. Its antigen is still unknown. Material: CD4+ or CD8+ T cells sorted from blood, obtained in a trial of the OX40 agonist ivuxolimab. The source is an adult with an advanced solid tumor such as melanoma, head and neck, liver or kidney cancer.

CDR3 amino acids: CASCIRGETEAFF. The CDR3 nucleotides read TGTGCCAGCTGTATCCGGGGGGAGACTGAAGCTTTCTTT. The chain carries TRBV2 and TRBJ1-1; maybe TRBD1 (5 bases). The CDR3 is 13 amino acids. Germline V gene sequence: CDR1 SNHLY, CDR2 FYNNEI. V shed 8 bases and J shed 5 bases, with 15 bases lying between them.